This paragraph reports one T cell receptor beta chain. These data are taken from a study of shared clonotypes between healthy human individuals. The CDR3 consists of 14 residues. V was pared by 5 bases and J by 8 bases, with 18 bases between. The germline CDR1 and CDR2 sequences are SEHNR and FQNEAQ (reference sequence). The naive CD8 population came from CD45RO-negative cells selected for CCR7, without terminally differentiated effector memory CD45RA+ cells. Libraries were prepared by immunoSEQ multiplex PCR; TCRdb keeps only in-frame clonotypes and omits some of them. The data hold 660,000 or so clones, with around 96% observed a single time.

The V and J genes are TRBV7-9 and TRBJ1-2, with no clear D. This sequence was found in a woman aged 25 to 39 in good health. What was sequenced was naive CD8+ T cells sorted from blood. The CDR3 loop reads CASSPRERLEGYTF. Here the CDR3 DNA reads TGTGCCAGCAGCCCAAGGGAGAGGTTAGAGGGCTACACCTTC.